The entry below gives a single T cell receptor beta chain sequence along with its context. Deletions cut 2 bases from V and 6 bases from J, with 16 bases between. The germline V gene encodes CDR1 SGHVS and CDR2 FQNEAQ. The CDR3 consists of 15 residues. Profiling relied on immunoSEQ multiplex PCR, and the TCRdb table lists in-frame clones only, not all of them. The data contain 150,000 or so clones, around three quarters of them singletons. The data stem from a study of blood T cell repertoires in COVID-19. Study overall: Researchers got acute and convalescent COVID-19 samples from the United States, Italy and Spain. Sources were T cells, B-cell-depleted T cells, or PBMCs; the material itself was cDNA or gDNA.

The receptor comes from a man aged 80 or over with acute or convalescent COVID-19. The rearrangement uses TRBV7-8 and TRBJ1-1; D possibly corresponds to TRBD1 (5 bases). The sequencing input was peripheral blood. The DNA of the CDR3 is TGTGCCAGCAGCTTACTAGACAGACTTTGGGCTGAAGCTTTCTTT. Translating gives CASSLLDRLWAEAFF.